The rows below give T cell receptor beta chains drawn from one sample of a study of cytomegalovirus exposure and HLA in healthy donors. TCRdb keeps only in-frame clones here, not all; method: immunoSEQ multiplex PCR. The sample consists of over 200,000 clones, around 80% of them appearing once. Sequenced material: PBMCs. The receptors were gathered from a woman aged 40 to 50 in good health and CMV-seronegative. CDR3s leave out the opening cysteine and the closing phenylalanine or tryptophan. The order of the fields is CDR3 protein, J gene, V gene.

ASSQPVAGTYYNEQF	TRBJ2-1	TRBV7-9
ASSLGAERNTEAF	TRBJ1-1	TRBV7-9
SGLGGKEKGGELF	TRBJ2-2	TRBV29-1
ASILGTGGAGEQY	TRBJ2-7	TRBV2
ASSPGIEDEQF	TRBJ2-1	TRBV7-9
ASSPEGVPLDGYT	TRBJ1-2	TRBV9
ASSLGPSGSYTGELF	TRBJ2-2	TRBV27
ASSREQAF	TRBJ1-1	TRBV7-9
ASSDPTGGALDEQF	TRBJ2-1	TRBV2
ASRQSNDNEQF	TRBJ2-1	TRBV5-1
AWSEQRLSGYT	TRBJ1-2	TRBV30
ASSEYLDSGANVLT	TRBJ2-6	TRBV6-1
ASSSTDRVQNIQY	TRBJ2-4	TRBV13
ASSSGTRLFEQY	TRBJ2-7	TRBV5-1
ASSPRASGFYNEQF	TRBJ2-1	TRBV28
ASTPSAGTGNTIY	TRBJ1-3	TRBV7-2
ATSSRVVGTDTQY	TRBJ2-3	TRBV15
ASSLGGGTDTQY	TRBJ2-3	TRBV9
ASSKAGGSADTQY	TRBJ2-3	TRBV21-1
ASSIVATGEEKLF	TRBJ1-4	TRBV19
AWRRATYEQY	TRBJ2-7	TRBV30
ASSPGQGTNEQF	TRBJ2-1	TRBV5-1
AGLLGTRVETQY	TRBJ2-5	TRBV21-1
ASSPDGGTANYGYT	TRBJ1-2	TRBV14